This T cell receptor beta chain was found in a study of CD8 T cells in Susac syndrome. The V gene's germline CDR1 is DFQATT and CDR2 SNEGSKA (reference sequence). The CDR3 extends over 14 amino acids. V shed 0 bases and J shed 5 bases, with 13 bases lying between them. The RNA, roughly 0.45 to 1 ug, was put through reverse transcription using random hexamers. One entry per CDR3 protein, called by TCRdb with MiXCR from the immunoSEQ multiplex PCR reads. Of some 260,000 distinct CDR3 sequences listed, 70% to 90% are singletons. The sequence came from a human donor with multiple sclerosis. J is TRBJ1-2 and V is TRBV20-1; tentatively, D is TRBD1 (5 bases). The sample consisted of CD8+ T cells from PBMCs. CDR3: CSARDRGAGYGYTF. In DNA, the CDR3 is TGCAGTGCTAGAGATCGAGGGGCAGGTTATGGCTACACCTTC.